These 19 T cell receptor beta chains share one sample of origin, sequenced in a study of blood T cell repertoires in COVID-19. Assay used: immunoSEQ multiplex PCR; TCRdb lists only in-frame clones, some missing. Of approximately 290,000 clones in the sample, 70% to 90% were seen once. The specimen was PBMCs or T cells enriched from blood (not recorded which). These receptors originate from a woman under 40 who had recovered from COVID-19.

The CDR3 sequence is CASSFGTMSFGYTF. The CDR3 DNA reads TGTGCCAGCAGTTTTGGGACAATGAGCTTTGGCTACACCTTC. This sequence joins TRBV28 and TRBJ1-2; TRBD1 is a possible D gene (6 bases). The CDR3 has 14 residues. The germline V gene has CDR1 MDHEN and CDR2 SYDVKM. The germline V and J ends were trimmed by 3 bases and 7 bases, with 15 bases remaining between them.

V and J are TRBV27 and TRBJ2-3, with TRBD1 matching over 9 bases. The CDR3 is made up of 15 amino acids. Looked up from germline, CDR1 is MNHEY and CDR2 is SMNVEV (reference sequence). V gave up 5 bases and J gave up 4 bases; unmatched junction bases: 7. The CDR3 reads CASSLVGQGPDTQYF. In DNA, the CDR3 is TGTGCCAGCAGTCTGGTTGGACAGGGGCCAGATACGCAGTATTTT.

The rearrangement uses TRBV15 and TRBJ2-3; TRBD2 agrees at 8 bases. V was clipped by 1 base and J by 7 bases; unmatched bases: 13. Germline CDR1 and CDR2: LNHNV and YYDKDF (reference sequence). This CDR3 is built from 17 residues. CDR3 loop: CATSRGAGSLAGYTQYF. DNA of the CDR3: TGTGCCACCAGCAGAGGTGCGGGTAGCCTAGCGGGTTATACGCAGTATTTT.

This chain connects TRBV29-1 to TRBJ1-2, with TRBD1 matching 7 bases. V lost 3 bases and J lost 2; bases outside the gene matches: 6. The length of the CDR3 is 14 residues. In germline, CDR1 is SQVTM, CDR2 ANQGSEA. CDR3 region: CSVDSATGNYGYTF. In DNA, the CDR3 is TGCAGCGTTGACTCGGCGACAGGGAACTATGGCTACACCTTC.

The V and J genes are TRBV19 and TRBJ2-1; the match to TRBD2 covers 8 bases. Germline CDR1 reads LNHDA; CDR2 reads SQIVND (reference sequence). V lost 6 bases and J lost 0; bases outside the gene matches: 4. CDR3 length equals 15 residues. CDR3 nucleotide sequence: TGTGCCAGTAGCCCACTAGCGGTCTCCTACAATGAGCAGTTCTTC. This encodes CASSPLAVSYNEQFF.

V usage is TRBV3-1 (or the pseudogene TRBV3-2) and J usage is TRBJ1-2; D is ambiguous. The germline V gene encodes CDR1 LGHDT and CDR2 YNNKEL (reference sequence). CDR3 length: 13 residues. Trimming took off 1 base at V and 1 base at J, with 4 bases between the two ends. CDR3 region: CASSQGLNYGYTF. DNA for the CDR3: TGTGCCAGCAGCCAAGGGCTTAACTATGGCTACACCTTC.

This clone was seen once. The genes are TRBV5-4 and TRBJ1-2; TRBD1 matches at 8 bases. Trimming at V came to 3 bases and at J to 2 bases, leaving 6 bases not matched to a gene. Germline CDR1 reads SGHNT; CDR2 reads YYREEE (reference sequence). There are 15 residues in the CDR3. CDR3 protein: CASSSHQGANYGYTF. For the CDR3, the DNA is TGTGCCAGCAGCTCTCATCAGGGGGCCAACTATGGCTACACCTTC. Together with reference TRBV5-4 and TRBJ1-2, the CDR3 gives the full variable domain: ETGVTQSPTHLIKTRGQQVTLRCSSQSGHNTVSWYQQALGQGPQFIFQYYREEENGRGNFPPRFSGLQFPNYSSELNVNALELDDSALYLCASSSHQGANYGYTFGSGTRLTVV.

The CDR3 DNA is TGTGCCAGCTCACAGACAGAAGGCTATGGCTACACCTTC. Amino acids: CASSQTEGYGYTF. The chain recombines TRBV18 with TRBJ1-2, with D maybe TRBD1 (5 bases). This CDR3 comprises 13 residues. The germline gives CDR1 KGHSH, CDR2 LQKENI. Trimming removed 4 bases from V and 4 bases from J, with 10 bases in between.

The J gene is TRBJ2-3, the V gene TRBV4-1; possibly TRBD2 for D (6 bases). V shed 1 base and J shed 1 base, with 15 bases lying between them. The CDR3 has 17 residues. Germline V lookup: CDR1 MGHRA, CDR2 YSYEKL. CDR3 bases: TGCGCCAGCAGCCAAGTGGAGCCGGCTAGCGGCACAGATACGCAGTATTTT. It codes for CASSQVEPASGTDTQYF.

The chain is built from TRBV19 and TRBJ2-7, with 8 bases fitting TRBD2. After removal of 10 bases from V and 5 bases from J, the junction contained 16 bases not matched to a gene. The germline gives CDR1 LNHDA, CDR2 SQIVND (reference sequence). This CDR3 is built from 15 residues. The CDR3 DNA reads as TGTGCCAACCTTGCGGGGGGTCTATACCTCCACGAGCAGTACTTC. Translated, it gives CANLAGGLYLHEQYF.

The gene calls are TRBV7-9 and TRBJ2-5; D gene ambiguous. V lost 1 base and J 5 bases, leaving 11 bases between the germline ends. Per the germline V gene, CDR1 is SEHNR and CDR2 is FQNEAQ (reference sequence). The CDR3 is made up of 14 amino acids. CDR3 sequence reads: CASSLDARPETQYF. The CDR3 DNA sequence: TGTGCCAGCAGCTTAGACGCGCGTCCGGAGACCCAGTACTTC.

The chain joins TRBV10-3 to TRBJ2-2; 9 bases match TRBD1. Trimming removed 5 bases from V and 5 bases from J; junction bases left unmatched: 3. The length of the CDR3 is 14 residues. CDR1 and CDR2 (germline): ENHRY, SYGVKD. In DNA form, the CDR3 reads TGTGCCATCAGTACAGGGGGCAAGACCGGGGAGCTGTTTTTT. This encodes CAISTGGKTGELFF.

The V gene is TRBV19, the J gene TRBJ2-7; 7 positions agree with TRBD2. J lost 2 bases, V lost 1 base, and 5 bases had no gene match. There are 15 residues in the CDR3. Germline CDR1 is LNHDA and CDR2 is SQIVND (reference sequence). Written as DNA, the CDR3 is TGTGCCAGTAGTATAGGAACTAGCGACCCCTACGAGCAGTACTTC. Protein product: CASSIGTSDPYEQYF.

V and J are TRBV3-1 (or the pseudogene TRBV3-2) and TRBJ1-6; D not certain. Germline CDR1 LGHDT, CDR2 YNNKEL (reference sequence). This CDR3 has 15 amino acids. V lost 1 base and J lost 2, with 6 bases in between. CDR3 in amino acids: CASSQAGAYNSPLHF. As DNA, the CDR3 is TGTGCCAGCAGCCAAGCCGGGGCCTATAATTCACCCCTCCACTTT.

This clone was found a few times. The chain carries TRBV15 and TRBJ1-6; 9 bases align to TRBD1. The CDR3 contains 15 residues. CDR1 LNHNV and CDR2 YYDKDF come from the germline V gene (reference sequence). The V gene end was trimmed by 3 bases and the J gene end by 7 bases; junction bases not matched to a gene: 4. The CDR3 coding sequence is TGTGCCACCAGCAGGGACAGGGGACAGAATTCACCCCTCCACTTT. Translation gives CATSRDRGQNSPLHF.

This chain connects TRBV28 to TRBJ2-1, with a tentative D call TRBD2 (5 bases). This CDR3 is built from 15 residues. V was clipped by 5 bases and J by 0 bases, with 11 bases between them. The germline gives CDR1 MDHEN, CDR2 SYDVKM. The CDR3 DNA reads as TGTGCCAGCAGTCCGGCCGGAGGCTCCTACAATGAGCAGTTCTTC. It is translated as CASSPAGGSYNEQFF.

In nucleotides, the CDR3 is TGTGCCAGCAGCTTAGTTAGGACAGTCCAAGTAGGGGGCTACACCTTC. It translates to CASSLVRTVQVGGYTF. The V call is TRBV7-2, the J call TRBJ1-2; TRBD1 is a possible D gene (6 bases). The V gene lost 1 base and the J gene lost 8 bases, with 20 bases spanning the gap. The CDR3 consists of 16 residues. CDR1 and CDR2 from the germline V gene are SGHTA and FQGNSA.

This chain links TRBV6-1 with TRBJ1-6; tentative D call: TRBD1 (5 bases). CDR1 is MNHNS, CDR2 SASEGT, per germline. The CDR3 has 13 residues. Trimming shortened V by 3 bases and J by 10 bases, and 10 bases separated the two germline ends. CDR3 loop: CASSDTGESPLHF. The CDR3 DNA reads TGTGCCAGCAGTGACACGGGGGAATCACCCCTCCACTTT.

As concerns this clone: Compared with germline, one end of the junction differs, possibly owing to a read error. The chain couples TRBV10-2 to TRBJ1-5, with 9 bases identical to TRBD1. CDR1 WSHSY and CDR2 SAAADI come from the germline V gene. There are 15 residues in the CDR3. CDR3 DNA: TGCGCCAGCCGTGAGTGGGGACAGGGTAATCAGCCCCAGCATTTT. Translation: CASREWGQGNQPQHF.